The clone carrying this TCR beta chain turned up a few times. Its antigen remains unidentified. The data originate from a study of vaccination and CD4 T cells after COVID-19. As for the study in general: Overlapping spike pools from SARS-CoV-2 and HCoV-NL63, HCoV-OC43 and HCoV-229E served as culture stimuli.

Germline V gene lookup returns CDR1 SGHTA and CDR2 FQGNSA. The CDR3 has 14 amino acids. V was cut by 2 bases and J by 7 bases, with 11 bases left in between. As to treatment: approximately 10-day PBMC culture with coronavirus spike peptide pools or control peptides (ViraFEST assay). Sequence data for DNA of cultured CD4+ T cells were generated by the Oncomine TCR Beta short-read assay. Using its own MiXCR run on the PCR reads, TCRdb lists one record per CDR3 protein. Of around 19,000 distinct CDR3 sequences listed, roughly 46% were seen once; the top ten hold about 6.3%. The rearrangement uses TRBV7-2 and TRBJ1-4, with D possibly TRBD1 on 5 matching bases. Sample: CD4+ T cells from blood, cultured in vitro, taken before SARS-CoV-2 vaccination. This clonotype was obtained from a human donor who had recovered from COVID-19. CDR3 sequence: CASSLSGAGEKLFF. CDR3 DNA: TGTGCCAGCAGCTTATCCGGGGCCGGTGAAAAACTGTTTTTT. The full variable domain, with the rest looked up from reference TRBV7-2 and TRBJ1-4, is GAGVSQSPSNKVTEKGKDVELRCDPISGHTALYWYRQSLGQGLEFLIYFQGNSAPDKSGLPSDRFSAERTGGSVSTLTIQRTQQEDSAVYLCASSLSGAGEKLFFGSGTQLSVL.